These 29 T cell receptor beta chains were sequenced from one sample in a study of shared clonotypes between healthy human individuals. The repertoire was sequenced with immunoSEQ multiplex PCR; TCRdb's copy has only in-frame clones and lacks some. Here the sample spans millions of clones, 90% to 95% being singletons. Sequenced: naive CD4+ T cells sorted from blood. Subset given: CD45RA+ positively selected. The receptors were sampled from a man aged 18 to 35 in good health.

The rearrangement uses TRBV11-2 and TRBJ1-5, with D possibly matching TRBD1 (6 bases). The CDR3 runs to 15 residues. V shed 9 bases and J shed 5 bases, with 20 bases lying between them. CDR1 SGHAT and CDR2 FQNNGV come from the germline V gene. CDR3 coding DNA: TGTGCCAGAAACGATTCGGCAGGGGCCGATCAGCCCCAGCATTTT. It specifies CARNDSAGADQPQHF. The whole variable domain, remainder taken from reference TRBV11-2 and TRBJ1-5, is EAGVAQSPRYKIIEKRQSVAFWCNPISGHATLYWYQQILGQGPKLLIQFQNNGVVDDSQLPKDRFSAERLKGVDSTLKIQPAKLEDSAVYLCARNDSAGADQPQHFGDGTRLSIL.

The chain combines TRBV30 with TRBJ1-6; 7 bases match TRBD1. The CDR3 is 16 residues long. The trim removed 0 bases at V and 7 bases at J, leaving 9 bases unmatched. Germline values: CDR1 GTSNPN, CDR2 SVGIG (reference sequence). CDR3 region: CAWSVSPPGQNSPLHF. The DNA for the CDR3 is TGTGCCTGGAGTGTATCCCCCCCGGGACAGAATTCACCCCTCCACTTT.

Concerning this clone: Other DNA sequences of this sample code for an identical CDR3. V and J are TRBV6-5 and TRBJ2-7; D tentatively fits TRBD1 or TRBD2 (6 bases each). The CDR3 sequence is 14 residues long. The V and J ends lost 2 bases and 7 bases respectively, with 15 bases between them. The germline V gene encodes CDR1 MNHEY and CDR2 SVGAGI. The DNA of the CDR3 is TGTGCCAGCAGTTACCTGGGCGGAGGGGGGGAGCAGTACTTC. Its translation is CASSYLGGGGEQYF.

CDR3 protein: CASTSSRGGRDTQYF. DNA for the CDR3: TGTGCCAGCACCTCAAGTAGGGGAGGACGAGATACGCAGTATTTT. The chain recombines TRBV7-9 with TRBJ2-3; D is possibly TRBD2 (6 bases). The germline V and J ends were trimmed by 7 bases and 5 bases, with 19 bases remaining between them. The CDR3 spans 15 residues. Germline V gene sequence: CDR1 SEHNR, CDR2 FQNEAQ (reference sequence).

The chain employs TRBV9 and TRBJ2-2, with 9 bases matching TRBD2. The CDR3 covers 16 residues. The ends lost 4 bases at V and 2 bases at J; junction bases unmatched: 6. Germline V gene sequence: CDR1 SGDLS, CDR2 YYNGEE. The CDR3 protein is CASSFRLADNTGELFF. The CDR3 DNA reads TGTGCCAGCAGCTTCCGACTAGCGGACAACACCGGGGAGCTGTTTTTT.

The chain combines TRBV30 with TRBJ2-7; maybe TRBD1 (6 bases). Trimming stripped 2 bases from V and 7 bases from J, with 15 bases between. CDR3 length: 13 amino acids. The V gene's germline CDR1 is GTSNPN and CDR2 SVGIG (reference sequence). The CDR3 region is CAWSLGGWGEQYF. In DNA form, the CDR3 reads TGTGCCTGGAGTCTAGGGGGTTGGGGGGAGCAGTACTTC. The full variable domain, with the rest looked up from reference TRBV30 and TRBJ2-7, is SQTIHQWPATLVQPVGSPLSLECTVEGTSNPNLYWYRQAAGRGLQLLFYSVGIGQISSEVPQNLSASRPQDRQFILSSKKLLLSDSGFYLCAWSLGGWGEQYFGPGTRLTVT.

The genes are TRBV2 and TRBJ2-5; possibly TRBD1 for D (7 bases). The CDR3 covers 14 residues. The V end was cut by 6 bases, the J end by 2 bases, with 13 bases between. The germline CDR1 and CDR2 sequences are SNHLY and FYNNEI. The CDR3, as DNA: TGTGCCAGCAGCAAGACAGGGAGGCAAGAGACCCAGTACTTC. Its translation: CASSKTGRQETQYF.

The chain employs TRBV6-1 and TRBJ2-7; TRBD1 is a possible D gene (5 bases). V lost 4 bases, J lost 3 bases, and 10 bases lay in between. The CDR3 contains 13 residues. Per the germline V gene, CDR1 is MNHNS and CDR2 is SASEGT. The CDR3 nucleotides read TGTGCCAGCAGTGTCAGACAGAACTACGAGCAGTACTTC. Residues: CASSVRQNYEQYF.

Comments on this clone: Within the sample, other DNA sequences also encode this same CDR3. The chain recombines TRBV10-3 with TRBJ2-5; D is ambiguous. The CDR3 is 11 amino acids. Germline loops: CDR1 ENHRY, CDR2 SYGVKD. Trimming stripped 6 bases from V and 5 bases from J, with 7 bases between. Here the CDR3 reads CAIREGETQYF. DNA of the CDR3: TGTGCCATCAGGGAAGGGGAGACCCAGTACTTC.

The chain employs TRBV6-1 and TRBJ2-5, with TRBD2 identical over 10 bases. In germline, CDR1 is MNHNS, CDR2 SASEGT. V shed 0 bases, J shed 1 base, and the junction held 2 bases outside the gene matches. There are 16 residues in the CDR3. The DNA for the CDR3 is TGTGCCAGCAGTGAAGCACCTAGCGGGGGCCAAGAGACCCAGTACTTC. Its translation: CASSEAPSGGQETQYF.

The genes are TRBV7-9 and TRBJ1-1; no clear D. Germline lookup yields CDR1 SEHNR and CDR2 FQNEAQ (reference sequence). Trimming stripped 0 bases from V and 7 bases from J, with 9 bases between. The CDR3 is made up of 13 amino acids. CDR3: CASSLALPGEAFF. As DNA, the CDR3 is TGTGCCAGCAGCTTAGCGCTCCCCGGTGAAGCTTTCTTT.

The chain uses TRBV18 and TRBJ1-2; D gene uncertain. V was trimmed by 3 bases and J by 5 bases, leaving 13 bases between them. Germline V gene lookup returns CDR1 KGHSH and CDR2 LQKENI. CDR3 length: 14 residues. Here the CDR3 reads CASSPNTDRYGYTF. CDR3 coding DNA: TGTGCCAGCTCACCGAATACAGATCGATATGGCTACACCTTC. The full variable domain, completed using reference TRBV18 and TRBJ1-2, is NAGVMQNPRHLVRRRGQEARLRCSPMKGHSHVYWYRQLPEEGLKFMVYLQKENIIDESGMPKERFSAEFPKEGPSILRIQQVVRGDSAAYFCASSPNTDRYGYTFGSGTRLTVV.

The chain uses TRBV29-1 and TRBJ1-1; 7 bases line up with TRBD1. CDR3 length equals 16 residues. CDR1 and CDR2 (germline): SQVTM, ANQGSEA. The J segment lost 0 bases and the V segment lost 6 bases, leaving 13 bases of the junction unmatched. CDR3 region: CSVLNPDRVVNTEAFF. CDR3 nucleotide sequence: TGCAGCGTGCTAAACCCCGACAGGGTGGTGAACACTGAAGCTTTCTTT.

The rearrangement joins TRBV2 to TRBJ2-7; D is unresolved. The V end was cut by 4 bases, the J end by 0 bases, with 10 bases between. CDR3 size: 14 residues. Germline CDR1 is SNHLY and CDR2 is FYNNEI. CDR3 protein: CASSVQSASYEQYF. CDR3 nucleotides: TGTGCCAGCAGTGTTCAGTCGGCCTCCTACGAGCAGTACTTC. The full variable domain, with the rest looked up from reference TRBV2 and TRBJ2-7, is EPEVTQTPSHQVTQMGQEVILRCVPISNHLYFYWYRQILGQKVEFLVSFYNNEISEKSEIFDDQFSVERPDGSNFTLKIRSTKLEDSAMYFCASSVQSASYEQYFGPGTRLTVT.

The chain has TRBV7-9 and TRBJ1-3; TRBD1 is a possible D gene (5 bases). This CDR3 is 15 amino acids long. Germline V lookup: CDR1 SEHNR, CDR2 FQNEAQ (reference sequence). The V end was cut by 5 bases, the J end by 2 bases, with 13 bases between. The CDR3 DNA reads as TGTGCCAGCAGCGTCCAGGGTAGCGCTGGAAACACCATATATTTT. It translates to CASSVQGSAGNTIYF.

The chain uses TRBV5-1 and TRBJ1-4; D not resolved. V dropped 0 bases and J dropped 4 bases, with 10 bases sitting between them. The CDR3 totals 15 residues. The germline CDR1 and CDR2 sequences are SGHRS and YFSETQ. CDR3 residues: CASSLDGRDNEKLFF. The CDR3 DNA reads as TGCGCCAGCAGCTTGGATGGGAGAGATAATGAAAAACTGTTTTTT.

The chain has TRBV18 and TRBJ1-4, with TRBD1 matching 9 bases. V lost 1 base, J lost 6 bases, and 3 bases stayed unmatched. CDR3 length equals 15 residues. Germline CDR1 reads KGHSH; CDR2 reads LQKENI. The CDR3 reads CASSPRDREDEKLFF. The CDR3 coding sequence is TGTGCCAGCTCACCACGGGACAGGGAGGATGAAAAACTGTTTTTT.

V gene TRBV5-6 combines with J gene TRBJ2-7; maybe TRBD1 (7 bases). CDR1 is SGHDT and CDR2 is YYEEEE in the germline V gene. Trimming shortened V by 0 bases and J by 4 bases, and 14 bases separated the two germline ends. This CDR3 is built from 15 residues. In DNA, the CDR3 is TGTGCCAGCAGCTTGGGTGCGGGACAGATTTACGAGCAGTACTTC. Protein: CASSLGAGQIYEQYF.

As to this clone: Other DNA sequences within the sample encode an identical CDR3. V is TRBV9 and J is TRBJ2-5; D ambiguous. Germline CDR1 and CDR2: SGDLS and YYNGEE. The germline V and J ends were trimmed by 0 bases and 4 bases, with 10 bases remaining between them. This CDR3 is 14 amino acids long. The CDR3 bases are TGTGCCAGCAGCGTAGGGGATAGGTTAGAGACCCAGTACTTC. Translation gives CASSVGDRLETQYF. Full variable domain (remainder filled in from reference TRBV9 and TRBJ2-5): DSGVTQTPKHLITATGQRVTLRCSPRSGDLSVYWYQQSLDQGLQFLIQYYNGEERAKGNILERFSAQQFPDLHSELNLSSLELGDSALYFCASSVGDRLETQYFGPGTRLLVL.

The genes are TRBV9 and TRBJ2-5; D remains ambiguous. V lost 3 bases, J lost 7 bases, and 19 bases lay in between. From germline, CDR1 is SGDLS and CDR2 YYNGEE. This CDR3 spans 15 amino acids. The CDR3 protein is CASSGSEPLGGTQYF. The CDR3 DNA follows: TGTGCCAGCAGCGGGAGCGAACCCCTCGGCGGGACCCAGTACTTC.

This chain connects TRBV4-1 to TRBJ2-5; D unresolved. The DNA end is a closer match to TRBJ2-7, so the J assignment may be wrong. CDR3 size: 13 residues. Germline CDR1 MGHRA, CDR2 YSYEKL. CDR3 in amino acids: CASSYGETYEQYF. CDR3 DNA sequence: TGCGCCAGCAGCTATGGGGAAACCTACGAGCAGTACTTC.

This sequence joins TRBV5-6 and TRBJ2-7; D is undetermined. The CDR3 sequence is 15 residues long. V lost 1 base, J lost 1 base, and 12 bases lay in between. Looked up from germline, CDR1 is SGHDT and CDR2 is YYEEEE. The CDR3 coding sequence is TGTGCCAGCAGCTTGAGGCAGACCCTTTCCTACGAGCAGTACTTC. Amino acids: CASSLRQTLSYEQYF.

CDR3 sequence (DNA): TGTGCCAGCAGCTTGACAGAAAACTATGGCTACACCTTC. Protein sequence: CASSLTENYGYTF. This chain links TRBV5-4 with TRBJ1-2; D gene unclear. V lost 1 base to trimming and J lost 2 bases, with 6 bases between them. CDR1 is SGHNT and CDR2 is YYREEE in the germline V gene (reference sequence). The CDR3 has 13 amino acids.

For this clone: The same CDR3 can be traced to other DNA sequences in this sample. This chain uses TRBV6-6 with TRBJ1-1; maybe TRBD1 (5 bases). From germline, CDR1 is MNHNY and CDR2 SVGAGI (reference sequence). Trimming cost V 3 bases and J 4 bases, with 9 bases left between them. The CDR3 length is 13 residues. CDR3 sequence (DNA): TGTGCCAGCAGTTATCTCGGGGGCACTGAAGCTTTCTTT. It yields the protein CASSYLGGTEAFF.

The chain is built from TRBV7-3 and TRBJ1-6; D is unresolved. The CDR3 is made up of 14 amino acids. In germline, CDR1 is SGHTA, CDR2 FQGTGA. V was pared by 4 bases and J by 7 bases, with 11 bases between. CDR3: CASSSGPGNSPLHF. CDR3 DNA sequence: TGTGCCAGCAGCTCGGGCCCGGGCAATTCACCCCTCCACTTT.

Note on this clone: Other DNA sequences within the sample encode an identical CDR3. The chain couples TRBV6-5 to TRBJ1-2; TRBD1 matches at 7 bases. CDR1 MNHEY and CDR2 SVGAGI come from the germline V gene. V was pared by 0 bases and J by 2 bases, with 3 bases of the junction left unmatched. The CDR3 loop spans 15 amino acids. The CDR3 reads CASSYSWDSNYGYTF. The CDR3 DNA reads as TGTGCCAGCAGTTACTCCTGGGACAGCAACTATGGCTACACCTTC.

CDR3 coding DNA: TGTGCCAGCAGTAGTTTGTCAATCGGAGGGGACTACGAGCAGTACTTC. It specifies CASSSLSIGGDYEQYF. The J gene is TRBJ2-7, the V gene TRBV27; weak D call: TRBD2 (6 bases). The CDR3 consists of 16 residues. Germline assignment: CDR1 MNHEY and CDR2 SMNVEV (reference sequence). V was pared by 5 bases and J by 3 bases, with 20 bases between.

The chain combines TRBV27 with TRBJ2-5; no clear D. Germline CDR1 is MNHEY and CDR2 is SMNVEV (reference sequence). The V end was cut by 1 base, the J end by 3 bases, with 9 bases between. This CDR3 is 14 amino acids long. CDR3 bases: TGTGCCAGCAGTTTATATGGCAGAAAAGAGACCCAGTACTTC. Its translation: CASSLYGRKETQYF.

As DNA, the CDR3 is TGCGCCAGCAGCCAAGCTAGCGGGGGGGACACAGATACGCAGTATTTT. Translation: CASSQASGGDTDTQYF. The V gene is TRBV4-1, the J gene TRBJ2-3; 12 nucleotides agree with TRBD2. CDR1 is MGHRA, CDR2 YSYEKL, per germline. This CDR3 comprises 16 residues. The V gene end was trimmed by 1 base and the J gene end by 2 bases; junction bases not matched to a gene: 1.